This T cell receptor beta chain is from a study of T cell responses to AZD1222 COVID-19 vaccine. CDR1 and CDR2 from the germline V gene are SGDLS and YYNGEE. V was trimmed by 7 bases and J by 9 bases, leaving 35 bases between them. The CDR3 has 19 residues. General observations from the study: CD4 TCRs linked to vaccination spanned spike, dominating at 160-218 and 743-854. Nearly half of spike-specific TCRs reportedly target variant regions that are unmutated in the B.1.351 and B.1.1.7 variants. Donors, mostly white British, included more females; clonal diversity was possibly underestimated.

Method: immunoSEQ multiplex PCR; TCRdb's copy keeps in-frame clones and lacks some. This sample carries about 110,000 clones, 90% of them seen once, and the ten largest clones take over 4.5%. Note on this clone: The antigen is not known.

This sample comprised peripheral blood, obtained on day 0 of AZD1222 vaccination. This chain links TRBV9 with TRBJ2-1; the D gene is possibly TRBD2 (6 bases). The clonotype originates from an adult in good health. In DNA, the CDR3 is TGTGCCAGCGGAGGAGGGCAGGGTGAGTTGTTGACCCGCTACGGTGAGCAGTTCTTC. It specifies CASGGGQGELLTRYGEQFF.